Presented here are 8 T cell receptor beta chains from one specimen sequenced in a study of CD8 T cells in Susac syndrome (dated by TCRdb to between 2018 and 2021). The method behind the library was the immunoSEQ multiplex PCR assay. RNA was extracted using the RNeasy kit, and about 0.5 to 1 ug of the RNA was reverse transcribed with random hexamers. TCRdb reprocessed the public reads (quality trimming at Q25 with fastp, clone calling with MiXCR) and kept in-frame beta chains. Every entry covers one CDR3 protein and lists the most common genes and DNA from its rows. For this sample the table gives some 94,000 distinct CDR3 sequences, of which just under 95% were detected only once. Around 0.33% of the sample is in the top ten clones. The sample was CD4+ T cells from PBMCs. The receptor source for this set is a human donor with Susac syndrome.

CDR3 amino acids: CASTPLLGETQYF. The CDR3 DNA reads TGTGCCAGCACTCCCCTTTTGGGCGAGACCCAGTACTTC. The chain joins TRBV6-1 to TRBJ2-5, with D uncertain. The germline V and J ends were trimmed by 7 bases and 5 bases, with 14 bases remaining between them. CDR1 and CDR2 (germline): MNHNS, SASEGT. The length of the CDR3 is 13 residues.

CDR3 sequence (DNA): TGTGCCAGCAGTGGAGTCACTGATACGCAGTATTTT. Protein product: CASSGVTDTQYF. The chain carries TRBV2 and TRBJ2-3; D gene ambiguous. This CDR3 contains 12 residues. Trimming took off 4 bases at V and 6 bases at J, with 8 bases between the two ends. Germline V gives CDR1 SNHLY, CDR2 FYNNEI.

The rearrangement joins TRBV5-1 to TRBJ1-2; TRBD1 might be the D (5 bases). V gave up 0 bases and J gave up 4 bases, with 10 bases separating them. Germline V gene sequence: CDR1 SGHRS, CDR2 YFSETQ. The CDR3 loop spans 14 amino acids. Here the CDR3 DNA reads TGCGCCAGCAGCTTGGCAACAGACAGCTATGGCTACACCTTC. This codes for CASSLATDSYGYTF.

The rearrangement joins TRBV9 to TRBJ2-1; D gene unclear. Germline CDR1 reads SGDLS; CDR2 reads YYNGEE. The CDR3 runs to 12 residues. With 2 bases removed from V and 8 bases from J, the gap between germline ends came to 8 bases. The CDR3 DNA sequence: TGTGCCAGCAGCGTCGGAAGTGATGAGCAGTTCTTC. It specifies CASSVGSDEQFF. The full variable domain, rest sourced from reference TRBV9 and TRBJ2-1, is DSGVTQTPKHLITATGQRVTLRCSPRSGDLSVYWYQQSLDQGLQFLIQYYNGEERAKGNILERFSAQQFPDLHSELNLSSLELGDSALYFCASSVGSDEQFFGPGTRLTVL.

This chain connects TRBV2 to TRBJ2-5; TRBD2 is a possible D gene (7 bases). Germline V gene data show CDR1 as SNHLY and CDR2 as FYNNEI. The CDR3 runs 16 residues. The V end lost 4 bases, the J end lost 0 bases, and 15 bases lay between the germline ends. The chain's CDR3 is CASSVVAGAYQETQYF. The CDR3 nucleotides are TGTGCCAGCAGTGTGGTGGCGGGGGCGTACCAAGAGACCCAGTACTTC.

The V and J genes are TRBV25-1 and TRBJ1-4; D is undetermined. The V gene's germline CDR1 is MGHDK and CDR2 SYGVNS. Trimming stripped 3 bases from V and 4 bases from J, with 12 bases between. The CDR3 is 15 amino acids. CDR3 sequence reads: CASSEPGSLNEKLFF. The DNA for the CDR3 is TGTGCCAGCAGTGAGCCCGGGAGCCTTAATGAAAAACTGTTTTTT.

The V and J genes are TRBV5-1 and TRBJ2-3; 13 nucleotides match TRBD2. Trimming removed 2 bases from V and 1 base from J; junction bases left unmatched: 4. Germline V gene sequence: CDR1 SGHRS, CDR2 YFSETQ. There are 17 residues in the CDR3. CDR3 region: CASSLNGLAGGTDTQYF. The CDR3, as DNA: TGCGCCAGCAGCTTAAACGGACTAGCGGGGGGCACAGATACGCAGTATTTT.

J is TRBJ2-1 and V is TRBV7-9; the D gene could be TRBD1 or TRBD2 (5 bases each). CDR1 is SEHNR, CDR2 FQNEAQ, per germline (reference sequence). Trimming shortened V by 1 base and J by 0 bases, and 7 bases separated the two germline ends. The CDR3 length is 15 residues. The CDR3 region is CASSLGDGSYNEQFF. In DNA, the CDR3 is TGTGCCAGCAGCTTAGGGGACGGCTCCTACAATGAGCAGTTCTTC.